This TCR beta chain is drawn from a study of molecular identifiers for immune sequencing clone quantification. This clonotype showed up just a few times. TCRdb passed the PCR reads through MiXCR, listing each CDR3 protein once. The sample shows about 60,000 distinct CDR3 sequences, around 19% of them seen only once. CD8+CD4-CCR7+CD45RA+ cells were sorted as naive CD8 T cells. V lost 4 bases to trimming and J lost 0 bases, with 19 bases between them. This CDR3 is built from 17 residues. Germline CDR1 and CDR2: SGHNT and YYREEE (reference sequence). The source of this sequence is a human donor in good health. Some libraries in this study had Jurkat cell RNA spiked in. The sequenced sample was naive CD8+ T cells from blood, with Jurkat cell RNA spiked in. Subset here: FACS-sorted CD8+CD4-CCR7+CD45RA+ naive T cells. The chain has TRBV5-4 and TRBJ1-1; possibly TRBD1 for D (6 bases). CDR3 bases: TGTGCCAGCAGCCTTCCAGGGGAAGGGGAAATGAACACTGAAGCTTTCTTT. This sequence encodes CASSLPGEGEMNTEAFF.